The T cell receptor beta chain described here comes from a study of shared clonotypes between healthy human individuals. Study summary: A donor's plate count was three for CD4 naive and three for CD4 memory; CD8 naive had two and CD8 memory one.

In its sample, this clone was seen a few times. Its target is unknown. The assay ran at deep level. Sequenced by immunoSEQ multiplex PCR; TCRdb stores in-frame clones only, minus some. The sample consists of some 2.4 million clones, 93% of them appearing once. Study-wide results and caveats: Sharing across several donors was seen in 4% to 5.5% of naive CD4 clonotypes. Clonotypes shared by all four sorted-subset donors had higher generation probabilities than non-shared clonotypes.

The J segment lost 6 bases and the V segment lost 5 bases, leaving 9 bases of the junction unmatched. This CDR3 spans 15 amino acids. The germline CDR1 and CDR2 sequences are MNHEY and SMNVEV (reference sequence). This clonotype was obtained from a man younger than 30 in good health. Some clones in this sample may be carry-over from other donors' samples. This rearrangement joins TRBV27 to TRBJ1-5; TRBD1 matches 8 bases. Sequenced material: naive CD4+ T cells from PBMCs. The subset is: CD45RA+ positively selected. The CDR3 loop reads CASSPAGQGVQPQHF. In DNA form, the CDR3 reads TGTGCCAGCAGTCCGGCCGGACAGGGAGTTCAGCCCCAGCATTTT.